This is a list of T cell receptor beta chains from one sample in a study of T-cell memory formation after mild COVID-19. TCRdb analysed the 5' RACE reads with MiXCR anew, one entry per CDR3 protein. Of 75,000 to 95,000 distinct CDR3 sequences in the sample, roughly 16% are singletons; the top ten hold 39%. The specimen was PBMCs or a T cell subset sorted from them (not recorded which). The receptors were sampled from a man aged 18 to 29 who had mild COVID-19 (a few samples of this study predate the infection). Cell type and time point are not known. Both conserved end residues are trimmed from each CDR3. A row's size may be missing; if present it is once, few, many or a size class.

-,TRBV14,ASSQAWAGEAF
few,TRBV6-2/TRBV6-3,ASRTGVFDGYT
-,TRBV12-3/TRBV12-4,ASSFGRAEGYT
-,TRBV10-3,AIRGGPLNEQF
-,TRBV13,ASSLFAGVQNTEAF
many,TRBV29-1,SVEGGQVTDTQY
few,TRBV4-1,ASSHRAVSNQPQH
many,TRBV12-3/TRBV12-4,ASSRVVDQKAF
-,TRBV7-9,ASSDQNRGVNQPQH
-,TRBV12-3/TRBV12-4,ASSPRGTGGYTGELF
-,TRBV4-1,ASSSKGGAADTQY
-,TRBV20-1,SATLPGRGQADTQY
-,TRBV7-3,ASSPDRGLTDTQY
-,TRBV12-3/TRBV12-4,ASSLGGLAETQY
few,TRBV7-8,ASTRLAGVNEQF
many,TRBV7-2,ASSLISGGAQIQETQY
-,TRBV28,ASSLDREQNTGELF
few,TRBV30,AWTKKGAREGYT
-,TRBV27,ASSLSARTRETQY
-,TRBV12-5,ASGLVGTGESYNEQF
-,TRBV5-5,ASSLELSKDIQY
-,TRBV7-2,ASSGAGGPFRDTQY
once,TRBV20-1,SASEMNTGELF
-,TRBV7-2,ASSFQEPRTEAF
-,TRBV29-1,SVEGRTSLTYNEQF
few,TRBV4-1,ASSQEHGGLAEQETQY
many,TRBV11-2,ASSLGLAGGHLAETQY
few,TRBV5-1,ASSLNLRTAHQTQY
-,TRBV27,ASSLTGGLINYGYT
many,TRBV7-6,ASSLGTSGASTDTQY
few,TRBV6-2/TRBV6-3,ASSHPQGNEQF
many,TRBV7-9,ASSPPGRGWNEQF
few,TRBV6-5,ASSLTPRSYNEQF
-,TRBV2,ASNHHQGGYRDTQY
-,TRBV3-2,ASSPRPGETQY
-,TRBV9,ASSGGMDTQY
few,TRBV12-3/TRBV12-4,ASRRTGWQETQY
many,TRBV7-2,ASSSGQGTDTQY
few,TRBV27,ASSPTPHRVPLIYGYT
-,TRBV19,ASSRQENQPQH
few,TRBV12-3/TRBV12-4,ASRLAGTQY
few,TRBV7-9,ASSLIPTEAF
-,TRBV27,ASSPRQGKGNQPQH
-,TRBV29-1,SVEGGDTTSTDTQY
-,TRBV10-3,AISEDSSSYNEQF
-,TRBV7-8,ASSFSGPGELF
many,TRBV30,AWGLSNEQF
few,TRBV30,AWRPAKSSYEQY
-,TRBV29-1,SARTLLGETQY
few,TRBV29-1,SVESRGEDNEQF